The 18 T cell receptor beta chains reported below all come from one sample, sequenced in a study of cytomegalovirus exposure and HLA in healthy donors. PCR was performed using 60 Vbeta and 13 Jbeta primers. Data came from immunoSEQ multiplex PCR; TCRdb stores just in-frame clones and leaves some out. This sample has 250,000 or so clones, with 80% to 95% found just once. The sample consisted of PBMCs. The receptors derive from a girl aged 2 to 10 in good health and CMV-seronegative.

Notes on this clone: Its ends do not fully match the called genes, so a read error is possible. The chain employs TRBV4-1 and TRBJ2-5; perhaps TRBD1 as D (6 bases). This CDR3 region has 16 residues. Per the germline V gene, CDR1 is MGHRA and CDR2 is YSYEKL. CDR3: CASSEDSRGLGETQYF. The CDR3 DNA follows: TGCGCCAGCAGCGAAGACTCCAGGGGCCTGGGAGAGACCCAGTACTTC.

V is TRBV28 and J is TRBJ1-5; 7 bases match TRBD1. Trimming took 1 base from V and 7 from J; bases not matched to a gene: 4. Germline assignment: CDR1 MDHEN and CDR2 SYDVKM. The length of the CDR3 is 14 residues. The CDR3 loop reads CASSLLGGQQPQHF. The CDR3 nucleotides are TGTGCCAGCAGTTTATTAGGGGGCCAGCAGCCCCAGCATTTT.

Only one count was recorded for this clone. The chain links TRBV30 to TRBJ2-5; tentative D call: TRBD1 (5 bases). Trimming stripped 2 bases from V and 0 bases from J, with 10 bases between. This CDR3 spans 14 amino acids. CDR1 and CDR2 (germline): GTSNPN, SVGIG (reference sequence). CDR3: CAWSLVRDQETQYF. The CDR3 nucleotides read TGTGCCTGGAGTTTAGTCAGGGACCAAGAGACCCAGTACTTC.

This chain joins TRBV6-5 and TRBJ1-4; the match to TRBD1 covers 8 bases. The germline V gene has CDR1 MNHEY and CDR2 SVGAGI. The length of the CDR3 is 14 residues. V lost 2 bases to trimming and J lost 7 bases; unmatched junction nucleotides: 3. CDR3 residues: CASSYDRGAEKLFF. The CDR3 DNA follows: TGTGCCAGCAGTTACGACAGGGGCGCTGAAAAACTGTTTTTT.

This clone was seen more than once but under ten times. The rearrangement uses TRBV25-1 and TRBJ1-1, with 7 bases identical to TRBD1. J gave up 5 bases and V 4 bases, and 7 bases lay outside the gene matches. The CDR3 consists of 14 residues. CDR1 is MGHDK and CDR2 is SYGVNS in the germline V gene. The CDR3 region is CASSAIRGETEAFF. CDR3 sequence (DNA): TGTGCCAGCAGTGCAATCAGGGGGGAGACTGAAGCTTTCTTT.

This chain connects TRBV25-1 to TRBJ2-7; weak D call: TRBD2 (6 bases). V lost 6 bases and J lost 2, with 17 bases in between. CDR1 MGHDK and CDR2 SYGVNS come from the germline V gene. CDR3 length: 15 residues. The CDR3 bases are TGTGCCAGCAGAGGCAGCGGGCCTTCCCCCTACGAGCAGTACTTC. It is translated as CASRGSGPSPYEQYF.

V gene TRBV29-1 combines with J gene TRBJ1-1; possibly TRBD1 for D (5 bases). The CDR3 covers 11 residues. In germline, CDR1 is SQVTM, CDR2 ANQGSEA. Trimming took off 0 bases at V and 7 bases at J, with 6 bases between the two ends. The CDR3 is CSVEDTGEAFF. The CDR3, as DNA: TGCAGCGTTGAAGATACAGGTGAAGCTTTCTTT.

The chain links TRBV4-1 to TRBJ2-1, with D uncertain. CDR1 and CDR2 (germline): MGHRA, YSYEKL. This CDR3 has 13 amino acids. Trimming took off 2 bases at V and 2 bases at J, with 4 bases between the two ends. This CDR3 is CASSQSAYNEQFF. CDR3 bases: TGCGCCAGCAGCCAAAGCGCCTACAATGAGCAGTTCTTC.

The chain uses TRBV7-8 and TRBJ1-1; a possible D gene is TRBD1 (6 bases). The CDR3 covers 15 residues. The germline CDR1 and CDR2 sequences are SGHVS and FQNEAQ. The V end lost 1 base, the J end lost 1 base, and 10 bases lay between the germline ends. CDR3 sequence (DNA): TGTGCCAGCAGCTTAGGTACAGGGCCGAACACTGAAGCTTTCTTT. Translating it yields CASSLGTGPNTEAFF.

The chain has TRBV25-1 and TRBJ2-7; TRBD1 is a possible D gene (6 bases). Germline V gene lookup returns CDR1 MGHDK and CDR2 SYGVNS. The CDR3 runs to 14 residues. Trimming pared 4 bases from V and 3 bases from J, leaving 13 bases between. The CDR3 region has the DNA TGTGCCAGCAGTGCCGCAGGGGCCTACTACGAGCAGTACTTC. Encoded protein: CASSAAGAYYEQYF.

The chain joins TRBV6-1 to TRBJ2-1; 13 nucleotides agree with TRBD2. The trim removed 6 bases at V and 15 bases at J, leaving 11 bases unmatched. Looked up from germline, CDR1 is MNHNS and CDR2 is SASEGT. The CDR3 is 14 amino acids. CDR3 nucleotide sequence: TGTGCCAGCAGACCTGGACTAGCGGGAGAATTTCGGTTCTTC. Translated, it gives CASRPGLAGEFRFF.

In its sample, this clone was seen a few times. This chain links TRBV7-2 with TRBJ1-6, with TRBD1 matching over 7 bases. CDR1 and CDR2 from the germline V gene are SGHTA and FQGNSA. This CDR3 has 14 amino acids. V was pared by 0 bases and J by 9 bases, with 2 bases of the junction left unmatched. The CDR3 is CASSLAYRGSPLHF. CDR3 in DNA: TGTGCCAGCAGCTTAGCCTACAGGGGTTCACCCCTCCACTTT.

In its sample, this clone was seen once. V usage is TRBV6-6 and J usage is TRBJ1-2, with TRBD1 matching over 7 bases. V lost 8 bases, J lost 5 bases, and 11 bases stayed unmatched. Germline assignment: CDR1 MNHNY and CDR2 SVGAGI (reference sequence). CDR3 size: 14 residues. The DNA of the CDR3 is TGTGCCAGCTCGGTAGGTGGGACAGTTTATGGCTACACCTTC. Protein: CASSVGGTVYGYTF.

V and J are TRBV5-1 and TRBJ2-7; the match to TRBD2 covers 7 bases. V trimming: 0 bases; J trimming: 0 bases; junction bases outside the gene matches: 3. Germline V gives CDR1 SGHRS, CDR2 YFSETQ. This CDR3 spans 15 amino acids. CDR3 protein: CASSLGPGGSYEQYF. CDR3 DNA: TGCGCCAGCAGCTTGGGTCCGGGAGGCTCCTACGAGCAGTACTTC.

The gene calls are TRBV5-6 and TRBJ1-3; no definite D call. Trimming removed 2 bases from V and 0 bases from J, with 6 bases in between. The CDR3 spans 14 residues. CDR1 is SGHDT, CDR2 YYEEEE, per germline. The CDR3 bases are TGTGCCAGCAGCTTTGACAACTCTGGAAACACCATATATTTT. This sequence encodes CASSFDNSGNTIYF.

The chain joins TRBV7-8 to TRBJ2-1; D gene uncertain. The CDR3 covers 15 residues. Germline V gene data show CDR1 as SGHVS and CDR2 as FQNEAQ. Trimming stripped 0 bases from V and 1 base from J, with 7 bases between. The CDR3 reads CASSLARLSYNEQFF. DNA of the CDR3: TGTGCCAGCAGCTTAGCGCGACTTTCCTACAATGAGCAGTTCTTC. Together with reference TRBV7-8 and TRBJ2-1, the CDR3 gives the full variable domain: GAGVSQSPRYKVAKRGQDVALRCDPISGHVSLFWYQQALGQGPEFLTYFQNEAQLDKSGLPSDRFFAERPEGSVSTLKIQRTQQEDSAVYLCASSLARLSYNEQFFGPGTRLTVL.

V is TRBV6-1 and J is TRBJ2-7, with 7 bases matching TRBD2. CDR3 size: 14 residues. After removal of 6 bases from V and 4 bases from J, the junction contained 9 bases not matched to a gene. The V gene's germline CDR1 is MNHNS and CDR2 SASEGT. CDR3 region: CASRGGTPRYEQYF. In nucleotides, the CDR3 is TGTGCCAGCAGGGGGGGGACGCCCCGATACGAGCAGTACTTC.

The rearrangement links TRBV5-1 to TRBJ2-3, with unresolved D. CDR1 and CDR2 from the germline V gene are SGHRS and YFSETQ. Trimming shortened V by 3 bases and J by 2 bases, and 7 bases separated the two germline ends. The CDR3 has 13 amino acids. The CDR3 DNA sequence: TGCGCCAGCAGCTCGACTCCCACAGATACGCAGTATTTT. Its protein product is CASSSTPTDTQYF.